This T cell receptor beta chain was captured by sequencing in a study of OX40 agonist ivuxolimab in advanced cancers. Study findings and constraints: Near-lowest levels of clonal expansion characterized partial responders at 0.1-3.0 mg/kg.

Concerning this clone itself: Antigen specificity is unknown.

Germline V CDR1 and CDR2: MNHEY, SVGAGI. The CDR3 is 14 residues long. V dropped 2 bases and J dropped 5; count of bases not matched to a gene: 3. Assay: immunoSEQ multiplex PCR; the TCRdb copy retains only in-frame clones and omits some. The sample has 55,000 to 70,000 clones; roughly 82% are singletons. This chain links TRBV6-5 with TRBJ2-7, with TRBD2 matching 10 bases. The material sequenced was CD4+ or CD8+ T cells sorted from blood, taken in a trial of the OX40 agonist ivuxolimab. The source of this sequence is an adult with an advanced solid tumor such as melanoma, head and neck, liver or kidney cancer. Written as DNA, the CDR3 is TGTGCCAGCAGTTACCTAGCGGGGGAACACGAGCAGTACTTC. Translation gives CASSYLAGEHEQYF.